The 18 T cell receptor beta chains presented below share a single source sample, sequenced in a study of blood T cell repertoires in COVID-19. Repertoires were generated with immunoSEQ multiplex PCR, while TCRdb's copy carries only in-frame clones and drops some. The top ten clones hold about 1.8% of a sample with approximately 280,000 clones, 90% of them seen once. Material: PBMCs or T cells enriched from blood (not recorded which). All receptors derive from a woman aged 18-30 years with acute COVID-19.

This chain links TRBV7-9 with TRBJ2-1, with D possibly TRBD1 on 6 matching bases. Per germline, CDR1 SEHNR and CDR2 FQNEAQ (reference sequence). With 5 bases removed from V and 0 bases from J, the gap between germline ends came to 14 bases. This CDR3 is 16 amino acids long. The CDR3 region is CASSPRDISSYNEQFF. The CDR3 DNA follows: TGTGCCAGCAGCCCAAGGGACATAAGCTCCTACAATGAGCAGTTCTTC.

This clone turned up a few times. The V and J genes are TRBV7-9 and TRBJ2-3; perhaps TRBD2 as D (5 bases). Trimming stripped 3 bases from V and 0 bases from J, with 7 bases between. This CDR3 comprises 14 residues. The V gene's germline CDR1 is SEHNR and CDR2 FQNEAQ (reference sequence). In DNA, the CDR3 is TGTGCCAGCAGCTTGGGGAGCAGCACAGATACGCAGTATTTT. It encodes CASSLGSSTDTQYF.

The chain is built from TRBV19 and TRBJ2-3; maybe TRBD1 (6 bases). The CDR3 is 16 residues long. CDR1 and CDR2 (germline): LNHDA, SQIVND (reference sequence). Trimming pared 6 bases from V and 1 base from J, leaving 17 bases between. CDR3 residues: CASRPNRATRTDTQYF. In DNA form, the CDR3 reads TGTGCCAGTAGGCCCAACAGGGCTACACGCACAGATACGCAGTATTTT.

The V gene is TRBV19, the J gene TRBJ2-6; D is unclear. CDR1 and CDR2 from the germline V gene are LNHDA and SQIVND (reference sequence). CDR3 length: 17 amino acids. V was shortened by 3 bases and J by 6 bases, with 18 bases between the two germline ends. The CDR3 bases are TGTGCCAGTAGTATCTCTCCCGGTACTTTTCAGGCCAACGTCCTGACTTTC. Encoded protein: CASSISPGTFQANVLTF.

This clone was detected once. The V gene is TRBV11-2, the J gene TRBJ1-1; 7 bases match TRBD1. V was clipped by 5 bases and J by 0 bases; unmatched bases: 6. This CDR3 is built from 15 residues. Germline loops: CDR1 SGHAT, CDR2 FQNNGV. DNA of the CDR3: TGTGCCAGCAGCCAACCTGGACAGGTGAACACTGAAGCTTTCTTT. Translation gives CASSQPGQVNTEAFF. Full variable domain (remainder filled in from reference TRBV11-2 and TRBJ1-1): EAGVAQSPRYKIIEKRQSVAFWCNPISGHATLYWYQQILGQGPKLLIQFQNNGVVDDSQLPKDRFSAERLKGVDSTLKIQPAKLEDSAVYLCASSQPGQVNTEAFFGQGTRLTVV.

The V and J genes are TRBV11-2 and TRBJ2-7; D perhaps matches TRBD2 (6 bases). CDR1 SGHAT and CDR2 FQNNGV come from the germline V gene. The CDR3 sequence is 11 residues long. V lost 7 bases and J 12 bases, leaving 16 bases between the germline ends. CDR3 loop: CASTQGGMMYF. CDR3 nucleotides: TGTGCCAGCACCCAAGGCGGGATGATGTACTTC.

V is TRBV18 and J is TRBJ2-1; D perhaps matches TRBD1 (6 bases). CDR3 length equals 14 residues. The germline V gene has CDR1 KGHSH and CDR2 LQKENI. V was trimmed by 1 base and J by 8 bases, leaving 12 bases between them. The CDR3 spells CASSPQQGGDEQFF. The CDR3 DNA follows: TGTGCCAGCTCACCACAACAGGGTGGCGATGAGCAGTTCTTC. The whole variable domain, filled in from reference TRBV18 and TRBJ2-1, reads NAGVMQNPRHLVRRRGQEARLRCSPMKGHSHVYWYRQLPEEGLKFMVYLQKENIIDESGMPKERFSAEFPKEGPSILRIQQVVRGDSAAYFCASSPQQGGDEQFFGPGTRLTVL.

This chain links TRBV28 with TRBJ1-5; 9 bases fit TRBD1. This CDR3 spans 17 amino acids. Germline V CDR1 and CDR2: MDHEN, SYDVKM. The V and J ends lost 2 bases and 6 bases, in that order; junction bases with no gene match: 11. CDR3 loop: CASSLARLGQGVQPQHF. Written as DNA, the CDR3 is TGTGCCAGCAGTTTAGCCCGACTGGGACAGGGAGTTCAGCCCCAGCATTTT.

The V gene is TRBV19, the J gene TRBJ2-2; 7 positions agree with TRBD2. V was pared by 4 bases and J by 4 bases, with 12 bases of the junction left unmatched. From germline, CDR1 is LNHDA and CDR2 SQIVND (reference sequence). The CDR3 consists of 17 residues. The CDR3 coding sequence is TGTGCCAGTAGTACCAAACTAGCGCGGTGGGTCACCGGGGAGCTGTTTTTT. Translation gives CASSTKLARWVTGELFF.

This chain joins TRBV19 and TRBJ1-2, with 10 bases matching TRBD1. CDR1 is LNHDA, CDR2 SQIVND, per germline (reference sequence). The CDR3 has 17 residues. J lost 2 bases, V lost 9 bases, and 15 bases had no gene match. In DNA, the CDR3 is TGTGCCAGCCACCCGGGACAGGGGACTCCTAAGAACTATGGCTACACCTTC. It specifies CASHPGQGTPKNYGYTF.

The chain uses TRBV19 and TRBJ1-4; D gene ambiguous. The CDR3 is 11 residues long. Deletions cut 6 bases from V and 6 bases from J, with 5 bases between. Germline CDR1 and CDR2: LNHDA and SQIVND (reference sequence). The CDR3 loop reads CASRRYEKLFF. The DNA of the CDR3 is TGTGCCAGTAGGCGATATGAAAAACTGTTTTTT.

A remark on this clone: Within the sample, other DNA sequences also encode this same CDR3. The CDR3 coding sequence is TGTGCCAGCTCGAAGGACAGGGGGCGTTCACCCCTCCACTTT. Its translation is CASSKDRGRSPLHF. This chain connects TRBV27 to TRBJ1-6, with TRBD1 matching 11 bases. V shed 8 bases and J 9 bases; nucleotides not matched to a gene: 6. The CDR3 sequence is 14 residues long. Per germline, CDR1 MNHEY and CDR2 SMNVEV (reference sequence).

This chain links TRBV19 with TRBJ2-1; no clear D. The V and J ends lost 1 base and 8 bases respectively, with 3 bases between them. The CDR3 is 11 residues long. Germline V CDR1 and CDR2: LNHDA, SQIVND (reference sequence). The CDR3 region is CASSIVDEQFF. The CDR3 DNA sequence: TGTGCCAGTAGTATAGTCGATGAGCAGTTCTTC.

The J gene is TRBJ2-2, the V gene TRBV9; D is ambiguous. This CDR3 has 13 amino acids. Trimming took 0 bases from V and 6 from J, leaving 6 bases between them. The germline gives CDR1 SGDLS, CDR2 YYNGEE. The CDR3 DNA sequence: TGTGCCAGCAGCGTAGTAGTGTCCGGGGAGCTGTTTTTT. This codes for CASSVVVSGELFF.

The gene calls are TRBV6-5 and TRBJ2-7; 10 bases line up with TRBD1. The germline V gene encodes CDR1 MNHEY and CDR2 SVGAGI. With 6 bases clipped from V and 4 bases from J, the junction kept 3 bases outside the gene matches. The CDR3 has 13 amino acids. CDR3 sequence: CASRRDRGYEQYF. The CDR3 DNA follows: TGTGCCAGCAGGAGGGACAGGGGTTACGAGCAGTACTTC.

The V gene is TRBV6-2 or TRBV6-3, the J gene TRBJ1-4; 9 nucleotides line up with TRBD1. The CDR3 runs to 15 residues. The ends lost 5 bases at V and 8 bases at J; junction bases unmatched: 9. The germline CDR1 and CDR2 sequences are MNHEY and SVGEGT. The CDR3 sequence: CASSHSGTGNEKLFF. DNA for the CDR3: TGTGCCAGCAGTCATTCCGGGACAGGGAACGAAAAACTGTTTTTT.

V and J are TRBV4-1 and TRBJ2-1, with D possibly matching TRBD1 (6 bases). This CDR3 spans 18 amino acids. The V gene's germline CDR1 is MGHRA and CDR2 YSYEKL. The germline V and J ends were trimmed by 3 bases and 2 bases, with 20 bases remaining between them. Here the CDR3 DNA reads TGCGCCAGCAGCCATGGGCTCAGGGGCCCCAAGACCTACAATGAGCAGTTCTTC. Translation gives CASSHGLRGPKTYNEQFF.

V gene TRBV27 combines with J gene TRBJ1-5; D not certain. Trimming took 6 bases from V and 3 from J, leaving 12 bases between them. The V gene's germline CDR1 is MNHEY and CDR2 SMNVEV (reference sequence). The CDR3 runs to 14 residues. The CDR3, as DNA: TGTGCCAGCAGCCCCTTGGCTTTCAATCAGCCCCAGCATTTT. Amino acids: CASSPLAFNQPQHF.